This T cell receptor (beta chain) comes out of a study of blood T cell repertoires in COVID-19. Clones were sequenced by immunoSEQ multiplex PCR, and TCRdb holds only the in-frame ones, with some missing. The sample shows 95,000 to 130,000 clones, around four fifths of them seen only once. From germline, CDR1 is SGHTA and CDR2 FQGNSA. This CDR3 has 11 amino acids. Trimming left V 5 bases short and J 8 bases short, with 9 bases between. The V gene is TRBV7-2, the J gene TRBJ1-2; no clear D. The sequenced sample was peripheral blood. The TCR comes from a man aged 25-45 years with acute or convalescent COVID-19. The CDR3 loop reads CASSLQEGYTF. For the CDR3, the DNA is TGTGCCAGCAGCCTTCAGGAAGGCTACACCTTC.